This TCR beta chain is from a study of T cells in Graves' hyperthyroidism and ophthalmopathy. The TCR beta CDR3 regions underwent amplification using RNA transcripts as the source. First-round RT-PCR of the TCR CDR3 relied on the HTBI primer set. MiXCR, applied by TCRdb to the multiplex PCR reads, yields one record per CDR3 protein. This sample has more than 500,000 distinct CDR3 sequences, with approximately 16% found just once. The CDR3 loop spans 18 amino acids. Germline V CDR1 and CDR2: SGHRS, YFSETQ. V lost 5 bases to trimming and J lost 0 bases, with 24 bases between them. Patients showing uncontrolled infection, other autoimmune disease, pregnancy or lactation were ineligible.

The sequencing input was blood. V is TRBV5-1 and J is TRBJ2-7; tentatively, D is TRBD1 or TRBD2 (5 bases each). The sequence came from a woman in her twenties or thirties with Graves' ophthalmopathy. This chain's CDR3 is CASSVTSWGSPLSYEQYF. CDR3 nucleotides: TGCGCCAGCAGTGTCACCTCTTGGGGGAGTCCCCTCTCCTACGAGCAGTACTTC.